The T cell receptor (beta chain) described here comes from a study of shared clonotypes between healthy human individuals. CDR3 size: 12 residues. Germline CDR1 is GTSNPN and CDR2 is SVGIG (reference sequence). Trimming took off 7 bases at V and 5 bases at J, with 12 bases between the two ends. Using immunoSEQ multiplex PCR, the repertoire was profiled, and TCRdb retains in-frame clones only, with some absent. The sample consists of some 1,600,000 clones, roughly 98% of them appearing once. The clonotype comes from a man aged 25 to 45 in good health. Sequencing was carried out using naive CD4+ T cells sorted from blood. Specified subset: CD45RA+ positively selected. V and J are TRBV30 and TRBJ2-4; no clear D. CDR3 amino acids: CASEEGQNIQYF. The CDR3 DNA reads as TGTGCCTCTGAAGAAGGCCAAAACATTCAGTACTTC.